This T cell receptor (beta chain) derives from a study of blood T cell repertoires in COVID-19. At the level of the study: PBMCs, B-cell-depleted T cells, or T cells provided the cDNA or gDNA that made up the material.

This table comes from immunoSEQ multiplex PCR, and its TCRdb copy is limited to in-frame clones, with some not included. The sample contains fewer than 40,000 clones, 90% of which appear only once. V was pared by 1 base and J by 5 bases, with 20 bases between. Per germline, CDR1 LNHDA and CDR2 SQIVND (reference sequence). This CDR3 has 17 amino acids. The sequenced sample was peripheral blood. V is TRBV19 and J is TRBJ2-5, with a possible D match to TRBD2 (6 bases). This TCR was sampled from a human donor in a cohort sampled during active COVID-19. The CDR3 nucleotides read TGTGCCAGTAGTATAGGCTCCCTAGCGAGCTCTCGGGAGACCCAGTACTTC. Its translation: CASSIGSLASSRETQYF.